The clone carrying this T cell receptor (beta chain) was detected a few times. Per the original methods: How many nucleated cells were present was estimated from reference gene primer amplification. The table came from immunoSEQ multiplex PCR; TCRdb's copy has only in-frame clones and leaves some out. Clone size and the V and J calls come from that table; the DNA yielded D and trimming. The repertoire holds around 120,000 clones, with around 80% as singletons. This specimen belongs to a study of blood T cell repertoires in COVID-19. Study-wide context: Some COVID-19 samples were acute and others convalescent; all came from the United States, Italy and Spain. In each case, the material was cDNA or gDNA derived from T cells, B-cell-depleted T cells, or PBMCs.

Trimming removed 4 bases from V and 1 base from J, with 14 bases in between. In germline, CDR1 is MNHEY, CDR2 SVGAGI. CDR3 length equals 15 residues. The sequencing sample was made of peripheral blood. The source is a man between 70 and 80 years old with active or convalescent COVID-19. This chain connects TRBV6-5 to TRBJ2-7; TRBD2 is a possible D gene (5 bases). In DNA form, the CDR3 reads TGTGCCAGCAGTTCCACTAGTCGGGGTTCCTACGAGCAGTACTTC. Translation gives CASSSTSRGSYEQYF.